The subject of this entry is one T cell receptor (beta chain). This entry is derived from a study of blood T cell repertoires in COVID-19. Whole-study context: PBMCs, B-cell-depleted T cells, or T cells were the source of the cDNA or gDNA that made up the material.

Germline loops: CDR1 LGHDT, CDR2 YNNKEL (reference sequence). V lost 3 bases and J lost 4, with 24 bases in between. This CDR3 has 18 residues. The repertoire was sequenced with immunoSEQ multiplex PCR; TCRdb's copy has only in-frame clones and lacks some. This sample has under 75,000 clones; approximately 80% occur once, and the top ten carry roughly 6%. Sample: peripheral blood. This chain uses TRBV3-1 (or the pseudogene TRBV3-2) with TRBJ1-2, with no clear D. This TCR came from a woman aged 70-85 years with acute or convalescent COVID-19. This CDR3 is CASSQTRATRGETYGYTF. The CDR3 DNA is TGTGCCAGCAGCCAGACTCGGGCGACTAGAGGTGAGACCTATGGCTACACCTTC.